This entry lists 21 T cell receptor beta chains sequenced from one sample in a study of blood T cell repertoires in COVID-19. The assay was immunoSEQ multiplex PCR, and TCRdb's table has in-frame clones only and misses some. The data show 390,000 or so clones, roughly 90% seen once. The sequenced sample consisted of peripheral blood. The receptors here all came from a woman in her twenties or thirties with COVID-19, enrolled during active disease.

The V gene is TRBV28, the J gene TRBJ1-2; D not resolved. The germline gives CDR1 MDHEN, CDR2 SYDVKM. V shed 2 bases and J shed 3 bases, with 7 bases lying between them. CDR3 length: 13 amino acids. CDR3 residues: CASSLRPHYGYTF. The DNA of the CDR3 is TGTGCCAGCAGTTTACGTCCTCACTATGGCTACACCTTC.

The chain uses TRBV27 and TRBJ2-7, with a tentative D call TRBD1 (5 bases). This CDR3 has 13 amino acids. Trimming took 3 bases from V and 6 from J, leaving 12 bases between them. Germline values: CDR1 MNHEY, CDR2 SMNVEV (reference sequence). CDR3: CASSFASTGEQYF. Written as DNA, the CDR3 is TGTGCCAGCAGTTTCGCATCTACAGGCGAGCAGTACTTC.

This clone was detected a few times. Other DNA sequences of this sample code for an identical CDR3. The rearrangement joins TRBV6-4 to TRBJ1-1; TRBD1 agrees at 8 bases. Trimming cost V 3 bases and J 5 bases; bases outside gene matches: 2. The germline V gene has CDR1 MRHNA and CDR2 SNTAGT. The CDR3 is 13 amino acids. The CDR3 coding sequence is TGTGCCAGCAGTGAACAGGGGGGAACTGAAGCTTTCTTT. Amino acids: CASSEQGGTEAFF.

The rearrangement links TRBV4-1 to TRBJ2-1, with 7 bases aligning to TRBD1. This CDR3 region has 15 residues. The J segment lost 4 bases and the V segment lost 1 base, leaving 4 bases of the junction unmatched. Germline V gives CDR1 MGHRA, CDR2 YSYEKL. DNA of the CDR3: TGCGCCAGCAGCCAAGTAACAGGGGTTTACAATGAGCAGTTCTTC. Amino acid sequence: CASSQVTGVYNEQFF.

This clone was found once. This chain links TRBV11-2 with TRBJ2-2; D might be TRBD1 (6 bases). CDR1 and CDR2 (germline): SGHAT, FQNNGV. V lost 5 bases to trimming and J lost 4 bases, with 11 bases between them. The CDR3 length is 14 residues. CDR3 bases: TGTGCCAGCAGCGTACAGGGTATCACCGGGGAGCTGTTTTTT. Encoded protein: CASSVQGITGELFF.

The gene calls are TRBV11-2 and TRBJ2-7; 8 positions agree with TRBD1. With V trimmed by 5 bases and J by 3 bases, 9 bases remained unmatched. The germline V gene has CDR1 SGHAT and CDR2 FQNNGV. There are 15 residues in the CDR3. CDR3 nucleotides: TGTGCCAGCAGCCCCCGGACAGGGAGTCACTACGAGCAGTACTTC. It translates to CASSPRTGSHYEQYF. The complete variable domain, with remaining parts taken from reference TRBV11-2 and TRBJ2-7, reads EAGVAQSPRYKIIEKRQSVAFWCNPISGHATLYWYQQILGQGPKLLIQFQNNGVVDDSQLPKDRFSAERLKGVDSTLKIQPAKLEDSAVYLCASSPRTGSHYEQYFGPGTRLTVT.

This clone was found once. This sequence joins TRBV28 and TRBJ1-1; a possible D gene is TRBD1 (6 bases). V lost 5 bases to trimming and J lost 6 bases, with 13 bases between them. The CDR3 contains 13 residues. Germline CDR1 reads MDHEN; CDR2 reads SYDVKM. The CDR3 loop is CASSRTGYAEAFF. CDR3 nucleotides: TGTGCCAGCAGTCGCACAGGGTACGCTGAAGCTTTCTTT.

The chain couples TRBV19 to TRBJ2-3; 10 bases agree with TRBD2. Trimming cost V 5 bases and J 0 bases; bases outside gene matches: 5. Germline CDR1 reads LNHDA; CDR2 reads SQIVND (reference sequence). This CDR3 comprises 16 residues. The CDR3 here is CASSVSGGASTDTQYF. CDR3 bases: TGTGCCAGTAGTGTGAGCGGGGGGGCCAGCACAGATACGCAGTATTTT.

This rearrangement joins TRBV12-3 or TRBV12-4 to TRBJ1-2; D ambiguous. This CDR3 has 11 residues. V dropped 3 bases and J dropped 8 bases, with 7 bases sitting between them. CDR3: CASSFAGGYTF. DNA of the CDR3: TGTGCCAGCAGTTTTGCGGGCGGCTACACCTTC.

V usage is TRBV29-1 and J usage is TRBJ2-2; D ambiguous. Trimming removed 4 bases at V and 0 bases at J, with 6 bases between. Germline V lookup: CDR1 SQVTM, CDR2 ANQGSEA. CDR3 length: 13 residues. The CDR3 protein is CSVAVANTGELFF. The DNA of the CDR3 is TGCAGCGTTGCTGTCGCGAACACCGGGGAGCTGTTTTTT.

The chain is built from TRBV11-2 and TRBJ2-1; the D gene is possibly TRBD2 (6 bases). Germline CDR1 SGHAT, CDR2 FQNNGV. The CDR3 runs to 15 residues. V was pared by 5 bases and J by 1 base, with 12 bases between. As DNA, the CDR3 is TGTGCCAGCAGCCTGGGACTTCCTTCCTACAATGAGCAGTTCTTC. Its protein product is CASSLGLPSYNEQFF.

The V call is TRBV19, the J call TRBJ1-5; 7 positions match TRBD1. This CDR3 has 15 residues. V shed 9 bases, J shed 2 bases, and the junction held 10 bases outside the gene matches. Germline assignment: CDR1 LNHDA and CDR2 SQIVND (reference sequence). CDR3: CASSVLQGGNQPQHF. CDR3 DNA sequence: TGTGCCAGCTCCGTCCTGCAGGGGGGCAATCAGCCCCAGCATTTT.

CDR3 DNA: TGTGCCAGCAGCGGACAGGCCTCCTACGAGCAGTACTTC. It is translated as CASSGQASYEQYF. The chain links TRBV6-5 to TRBJ2-7; 7 nucleotides align to TRBD1. This CDR3 spans 13 amino acids. Germline V lookup: CDR1 MNHEY, CDR2 SVGAGI. The J segment lost 0 bases and the V segment lost 6 bases, leaving 2 bases of the junction unmatched.

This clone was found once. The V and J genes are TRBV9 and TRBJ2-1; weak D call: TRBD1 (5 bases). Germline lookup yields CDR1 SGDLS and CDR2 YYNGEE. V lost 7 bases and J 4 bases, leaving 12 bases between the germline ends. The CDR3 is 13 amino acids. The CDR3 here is CASGAEEYNEQFF. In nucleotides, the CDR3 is TGTGCCAGCGGGGCAGAGGAGTACAATGAGCAGTTCTTC.

CDR3 sequence: CASSPLAVGYTGELFF. The DNA of the CDR3 is TGTGCCAGCAGCCCCCTAGCGGTGGGATACACCGGGGAGCTGTTTTTT. The chain is built from TRBV7-2 and TRBJ2-2; 7 positions match TRBD2. CDR1 SGHTA and CDR2 FQGNSA come from the germline V gene. There are 16 residues in the CDR3. J gave up 3 bases and V 5 bases, and 9 bases lay outside the gene matches. Filled out from reference TRBV7-2 and TRBJ2-2, the complete variable domain reads GAGVSQSPSNKVTEKGKDVELRCDPISGHTALYWYRQSLGQGLEFLIYFQGNSAPDKSGLPSDRFSAERTGGSVSTLTIQRTQQEDSAVYLCASSPLAVGYTGELFFGEGSRLTVL.

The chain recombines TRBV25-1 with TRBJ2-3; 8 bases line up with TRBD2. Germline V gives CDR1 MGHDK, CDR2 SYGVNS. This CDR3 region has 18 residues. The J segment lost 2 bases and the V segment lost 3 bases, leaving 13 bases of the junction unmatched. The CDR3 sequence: CASSDGGGRTYITDTQYF. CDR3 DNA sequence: TGTGCCAGCAGTGATGGCGGGGGGCGTACCTATATCACAGATACGCAGTATTTT.

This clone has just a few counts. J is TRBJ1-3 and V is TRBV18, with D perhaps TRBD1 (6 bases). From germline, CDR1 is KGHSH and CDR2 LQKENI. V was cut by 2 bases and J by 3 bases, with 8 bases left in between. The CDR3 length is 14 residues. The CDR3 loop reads CASSPGGSGNTIYF. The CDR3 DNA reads TGTGCCAGCTCACCAGGGGGCAGTGGAAACACCATATATTTT.

The CDR3 coding sequence is TGTGCCAGTAGTAGCGGCAACAGGGTCGATTCGGGTTCACCCCTCCACTTT. Translated: CASSSGNRVDSGSPLHF. The gene calls are TRBV19 and TRBJ1-6, with a tentative D call TRBD1 (6 bases). V lost 4 bases and J lost 9, with 22 bases in between. Germline CDR1 and CDR2: LNHDA and SQIVND (reference sequence). This CDR3 spans 17 amino acids. Using reference TRBV19 and TRBJ1-6 for the parts outside the CDR3, the full variable domain is DGGITQSPKYLFRKEGQNVTLSCEQNLNHDAMYWYRQDPGQGLRLIYYSQIVNDFQKGDIAEGYSVSREKKESFPLTVTSAQKNPTAFYLCASSSGNRVDSGSPLHFGNGTRLTVT.

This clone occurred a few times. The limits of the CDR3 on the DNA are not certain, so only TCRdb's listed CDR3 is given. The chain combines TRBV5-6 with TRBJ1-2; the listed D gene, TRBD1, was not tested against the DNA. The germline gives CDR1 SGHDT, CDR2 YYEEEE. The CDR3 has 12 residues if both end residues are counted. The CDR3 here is CASSLVFGAGTF.

The CDR3 nucleotides are TGTGCCAGCAGCGCCGATGGGGAGGGGTTTCACAATGAGCAGTTCTTC. Amino acids: CASSADGEGFHNEQFF. This chain links TRBV9 with TRBJ2-1; TRBD2 matches 7 bases. V dropped 3 bases and J dropped 5; count of bases not matched to a gene: 11. Per the germline V gene, CDR1 is SGDLS and CDR2 is YYNGEE. The CDR3 has 16 residues. The full variable domain, in which reference TRBV9 and TRBJ2-1 provide the parts outside the CDR3, is DSGVTQTPKHLITATGQRVTLRCSPRSGDLSVYWYQQSLDQGLQFLIQYYNGEERAKGNILERFSAQQFPDLHSELNLSSLELGDSALYFCASSADGEGFHNEQFFGPGTRLTVL.

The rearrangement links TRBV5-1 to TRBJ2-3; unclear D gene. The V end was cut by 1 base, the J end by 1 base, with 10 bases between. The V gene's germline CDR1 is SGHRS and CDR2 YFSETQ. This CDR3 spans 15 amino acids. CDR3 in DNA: TGCGCCAGCAGCTTGTCCCGGCTAGGCACAGATACGCAGTATTTT. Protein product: CASSLSRLGTDTQYF.